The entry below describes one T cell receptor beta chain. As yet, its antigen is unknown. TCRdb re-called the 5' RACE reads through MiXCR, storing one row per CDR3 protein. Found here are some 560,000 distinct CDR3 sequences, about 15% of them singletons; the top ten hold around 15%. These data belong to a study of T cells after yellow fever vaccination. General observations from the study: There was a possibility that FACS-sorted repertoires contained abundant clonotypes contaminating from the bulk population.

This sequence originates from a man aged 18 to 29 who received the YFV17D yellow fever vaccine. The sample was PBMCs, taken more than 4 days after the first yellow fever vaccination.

The CDR3 loop is CASSVGLGPYEQYF. DNA for the CDR3: TGTGCCAGCAGCGTGGGACTAGGTCCCTACGAGCAGTACTTC. The chain combines TRBV7-6 with TRBJ2-7, with 8 bases aligning to TRBD2. The CDR3 consists of 14 residues. Germline values: CDR1 SGHVS, CDR2 FNYEAQ. V shed 5 bases, J shed 2 bases, and the junction held 5 bases outside the gene matches.